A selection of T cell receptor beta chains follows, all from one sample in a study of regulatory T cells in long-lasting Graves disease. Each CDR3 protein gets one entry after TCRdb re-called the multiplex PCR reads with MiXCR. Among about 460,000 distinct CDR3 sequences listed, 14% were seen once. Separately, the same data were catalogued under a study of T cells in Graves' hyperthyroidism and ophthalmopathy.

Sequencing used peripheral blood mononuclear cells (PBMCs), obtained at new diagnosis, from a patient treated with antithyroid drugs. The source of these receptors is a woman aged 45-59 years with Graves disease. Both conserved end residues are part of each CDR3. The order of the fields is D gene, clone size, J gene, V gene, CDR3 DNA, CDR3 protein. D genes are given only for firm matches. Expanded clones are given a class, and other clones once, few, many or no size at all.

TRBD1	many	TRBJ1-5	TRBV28	TGTGCCAGCAGTCCCCGGACAGGGTTCCAGCCCCAGCATTTT	CASSPRTGFQPQHF
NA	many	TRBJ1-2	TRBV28	TGTGCCAGCAGGATAGGAGGGGAAAACTATGGCTACACCTTC	CASRIGGENYGYTF
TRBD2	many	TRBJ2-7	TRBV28	TGTGCCAGCAGTTTTGTTTTGTCCCTAGCGGGGCTTCCCTACGAGCAGTACTTC	CASSFVLSLAGLPYEQYF
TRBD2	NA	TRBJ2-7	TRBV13	TGTGCCAGCAGCTTAGAGGCTAGCGGGGCCTACGAGCAGTACTTC	CASSLEASGAYEQYF
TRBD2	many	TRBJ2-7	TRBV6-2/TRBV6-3	TGTGCCAGCAGTGATATCAGGGAGGGGTACGAGCAGTACTTC	CASSDIREGYEQYF
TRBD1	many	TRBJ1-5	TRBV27	TGTGCCAGCAGTCGGGACAGGGGGGAGGGGGCCCAGCATTTT	CASSRDRGEGAQHF
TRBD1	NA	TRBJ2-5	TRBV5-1	TGCGCCAGCAGCTTCGGGACAGCTACTCAAGAGACCCAGTACTTC	CASSFGTATQETQYF
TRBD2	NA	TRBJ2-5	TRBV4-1	TGCGCCAGCGGCCAAGAAGGACTAGCGGTCGGAGAGACCCAGTACTTC	CASGQEGLAVGETQYF
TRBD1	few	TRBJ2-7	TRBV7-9	TGTGCCAGCAGCACCGGGACAGGGTCGACCTACGAGCAGTACTTC	CASSTGTGSTYEQYF
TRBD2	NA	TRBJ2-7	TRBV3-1	TGTGCCAGCAGCCAAGAACTAGCGGGAGGGCCCTGCGAGCAGTACTTC	CASSQELAGGPCEQYF
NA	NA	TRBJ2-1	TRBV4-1	TGCGCCAGCAGCCACCGAGACCAGAACTCCTACAATGAGCAGTTCTTC	CASSHRDQNSYNEQFF
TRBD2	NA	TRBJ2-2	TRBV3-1	TGTGCCAGCAGCCAAGATTCACTAGCGGCCAACACCGGGGAGCTGTTTTTT	CASSQDSLAANTGELFF
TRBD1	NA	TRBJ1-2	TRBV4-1	TGCGCCAGCAGCCAAGGAGGACAGGGGGCGCGTGGCTACACCTTC	CASSQGGQGARGYTF
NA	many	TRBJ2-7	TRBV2	TGTGCCAGCAGTGGGGCCGGGAGCTCCTACGAGCAGTACTTC	CASSGAGSSYEQYF
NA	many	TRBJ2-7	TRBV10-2	TGCGCCAGCATGGGTAGTTACGAGCAGTACTTC	CASMGSYEQYF
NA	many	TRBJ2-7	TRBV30	TGTGCCTGGAGTGCATCTTACGAGCAGTACTTC	CAWSASYEQYF
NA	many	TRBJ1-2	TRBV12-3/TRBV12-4	TGTGCCAGCAGTACCAGGGGTGTCGTCACCTTC	CASSTRGVVTF
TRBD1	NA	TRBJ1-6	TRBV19	TGTGCCAGTAGTGCTACCGGGACAGGGGTTTCACCCCTCCACTTT	CASSATGTGVSPLHF
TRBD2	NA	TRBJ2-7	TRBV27	TGTGCCAGCAGTTGGGTGGCGGGAGGTGTCTACGAGCAGTACTTC	CASSWVAGGVYEQYF
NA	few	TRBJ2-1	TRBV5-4	TGTGCCAGCAGCTTGGCGGGGCGACACAATGAGCAGTTCTTC	CASSLAGRHNEQFF
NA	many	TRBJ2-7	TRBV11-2	TGTGCCAGCAGCTTAGGTTCGAGGGAGGCTCCCTACGAGCAGTACTTC	CASSLGSREAPYEQYF
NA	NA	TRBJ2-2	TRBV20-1	TGCAGTGCTAGAGATAGCGGAGGGCCGGGCACCGGGGAGCTGTTTTTT	CSARDSGGPGTGELFF
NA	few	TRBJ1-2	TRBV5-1	TGCGCCAGCAGCCCATCCGGGAACTATGGCTACACCTTC	CASSPSGNYGYTF
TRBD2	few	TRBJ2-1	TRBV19	TGTGCCAGTAGTATATGGCTTTCTAGCGGGAGAATTTCCTACAATGAGCAGTTCTTC	CASSIWLSSGRISYNEQFF
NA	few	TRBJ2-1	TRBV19	TGTGCCAGTAGTATAGGCGGTATTATGGCCTACAATGAGCAGTTCTTC	CASSIGGIMAYNEQFF
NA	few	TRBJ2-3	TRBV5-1	TGCGCCAGCAGCTTGGAGACTTTTACCGTGGGCACAGATACGCAGTATTTT	CASSLETFTVGTDTQYF
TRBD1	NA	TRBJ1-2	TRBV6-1	TGTGCCAGCAGCGGGACAGCCGGGGACTACACCTTC	CASSGTAGDYTF
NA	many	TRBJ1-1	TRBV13	TGTGCCAGCAGCTTAGCCTCAGGGTCGCGGGAAGCTTTCTTT	CASSLASGSREAFF
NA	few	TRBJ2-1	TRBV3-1	TGTGCCAGCAGCCAAGAGATCAGGACACGGAATGAGCAGTTCTTC	CASSQEIRTRNEQFF
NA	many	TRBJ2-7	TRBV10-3	TGTGCCATCAGCTACAGTGATTCCTACGAGCAGTACTTC	CAISYSDSYEQYF
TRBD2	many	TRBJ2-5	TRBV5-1	TGCGCCAGCAGCTCGGCGACTAGCGGGAGGGAGACCCAGTACTTC	CASSSATSGRETQYF
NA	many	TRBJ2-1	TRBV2	TGTGCCAGCAGTTTCGGACTCGAAGTCTACAATGAGCAGTTCTTC	CASSFGLEVYNEQFF
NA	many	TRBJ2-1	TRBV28	TGTGCCAGCAGTTTGGCCTCTAACAATGAGCAGTTCTTC	CASSLASNNEQFF
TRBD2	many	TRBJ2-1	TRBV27	TGTGCCAGCTCACCTCGGACTAGCGGGGGGGGCAATGAGCAGTTCTTC	CASSPRTSGGGNEQFF
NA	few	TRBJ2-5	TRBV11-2	TGTGCCAGCAGCACAAGGGTGTTGGGAGGTCAAGAGACCCAGTACTTC	CASSTRVLGGQETQYF
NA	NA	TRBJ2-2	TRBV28	TGTGCCAGCTATCCGGGAAAGGGTCGGGAGCTGTTTTTT	CASYPGKGRELFF
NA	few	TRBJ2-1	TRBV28	TGTGCCAGCAGTTTCCTCTGGGGCACTACCTACAATGAGCAGTTCTTC	CASSFLWGTTYNEQFF
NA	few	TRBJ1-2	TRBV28	TGTGCCAGCAGTTTAGGTAGTGGGCTATTCCGCTTC	CASSLGSGLFRF
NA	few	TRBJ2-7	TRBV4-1	TGCGCCAGCAGCCAAGTCTGGGGGGCATACGAGCAGTACTTC	CASSQVWGAYEQYF
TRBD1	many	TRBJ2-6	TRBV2	TGTGCCAGCAGACCCGGGACAGGGGGTCGGGGCTCTGGGGCCAACGTCCTGACTTTC	CASRPGTGGRGSGANVLTF
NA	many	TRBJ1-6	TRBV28	TGTGCCAGCAGTTTTTTCGGGTTCAATAATTCACCCCTCCACTTT	CASSFFGFNNSPLHF
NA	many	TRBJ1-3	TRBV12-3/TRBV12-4	TGTGCCAGCAGTTTAGGTAGTGGGTCACACCCTCCGAACACCATATATTTT	CASSLGSGSHPPNTIYF
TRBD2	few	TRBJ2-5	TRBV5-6	TGTGCCAGCAGCCTGGGACTAGCGGAGAGGATGTCGGAGACCCAGTACTTC	CASSLGLAERMSETQYF
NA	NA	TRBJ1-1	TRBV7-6	TGTGCCAGCAGCTTAGGCAGGGAGGCTGACACTGAAGCTTTCTTT	CASSLGREADTEAFF
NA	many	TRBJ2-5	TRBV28	TGTGCCAGCAGTTTTCGGGGCGCGCGAGAGACCCAGTACTTC	CASSFRGARETQYF
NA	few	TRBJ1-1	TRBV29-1	TGCAGCGAGGGGGGCGGATTTGAAGCTTTCTTT	CSEGGGFEAFF
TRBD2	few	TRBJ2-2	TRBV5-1	TGCGCCAGCAGCTCCCCTAGCGGGACCGGGGAGCTGTTTTTT	CASSSPSGTGELFF
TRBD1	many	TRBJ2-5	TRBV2	TGTGCCAGCAGTCGACAGGGAAGGGCCCAGTACTTC	CASSRQGRAQYF
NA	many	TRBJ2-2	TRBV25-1	TGTGCCAGCAGTGAATTGTGGGCGGGAAACACCGGGGAGCTGTTTTTT	CASSELWAGNTGELFF
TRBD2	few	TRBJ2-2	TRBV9	TGTGCCAGCAGCGGGGGACTAGCGGGAGAGAACACCGGGGAGCTGTTTTTT	CASSGGLAGENTGELFF
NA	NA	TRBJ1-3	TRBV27	TGTGCCAGCAGTTTATCCCTGTACACAGCTGGAAACACCATATATTTT	CASSLSLYTAGNTIYF
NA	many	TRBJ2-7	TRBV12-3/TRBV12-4	TGTGCCAGCAGTTTAGGGTGGGAGGCTGCATACGAGCAGTACTTC	CASSLGWEAAYEQYF
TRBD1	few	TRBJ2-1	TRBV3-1	TGTGCCAGCAGGGTAGAGGGGGCCGATGAGCAGTTCTTC	CASRVEGADEQFF
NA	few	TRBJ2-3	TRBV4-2	TGTGCCAGCAGCCAACGATTCGGGGTCGGAGATACGCAGTATTTT	CASSQRFGVGDTQYF
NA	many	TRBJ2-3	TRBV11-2	TGTGCCAGCAGCTTAGGGCGAGCGGGCGCAAAATACACAGATACGCAGTATTTT	CASSLGRAGAKYTDTQYF